This T cell receptor beta chain appears in the sequencing data of a study of vaccination effects on CD4 cells after COVID-19. Findings and limits, study-wide: Early post-infection timepoints were missing from the study, which also had few convalescent patients.

CDR3 size: 13 residues. Deletions cut 7 bases from V and 5 bases from J, with 12 bases between. The germline CDR1 and CDR2 sequences are MNHEY and SVGAGI. Generated by immunoSEQ multiplex PCR, the TCRdb table keeps only in-frame clones and is missing some. The sample consists of about 79,000 clones, roughly 74% of them appearing once. Expansion of antigen-specific CD4+ T cells with viral peptide pools was carried out by the ViraFEST assay before sequencing. Scientists isolated CD4+ T cells after an approximately 10-day culture period ended. A half-medium replacement with IL-2 medium was carried out on days 3 and 7. Of note for this clone: Its target is not known.

The rearrangement joins TRBV6-5 to TRBJ2-1; D tentatively fits TRBD1 or TRBD2 (5 bases each). The sample in question was CD4+ T cells from PBMCs cultured with HCoV-229E spike peptides, obtained before COVID-19 vaccination. The receptor was isolated from a human donor who received a COVID-19 vaccine. The CDR3 DNA is TGTGCCAGCACTCCGTGGGGGAACAATGAGCAGTTCTTC. This gives the protein CASTPWGNNEQFF.